This TCR beta chain was sequenced in a study of cytomegalovirus exposure and HLA in healthy donors. The study's findings and limits: In vitro experiments confirmed that a few CMV-associated chains were specific for CMV antigens.

In regard to this clone: Its antigen is undetermined.

V was cut by 0 bases and J by 5 bases, with 8 bases left in between. The CDR3 extends over 13 amino acids. Per the germline V gene, CDR1 is MNHEY and CDR2 is SVGAGI. Primers: 60 Vbeta forward and 13 Jbeta reverse. Original data processing: A follow-up analysis tallied about 88 million unique TCR beta chains, approximately 11 million shared. Sequenced by immunoSEQ multiplex PCR; TCRdb stores in-frame clones only, minus some. V, J and clone size were drawn from that table, and D and trimming were deduced from the DNA. The sample holds fewer than 65,000 clones; roughly 86% are singletons and the top ten take approximately 1.4%.

This receptor was obtained from a man aged 18-30 years in good health and CMV-seronegative. Sequenced: PBMCs. V and J are TRBV6-5 and TRBJ2-7; D is perhaps TRBD1 (6 bases). CDR3 region: CASSYSSGDEQYF. CDR3 bases: TGTGCCAGCAGTTACTCCTCAGGGGACGAGCAGTACTTC.